This T cell receptor (beta chain) was found in a study of blood T cell repertoires in COVID-19. Looking at the study overall: Material from acute and convalescent COVID-19 was sourced from the United States, Italy and Spain.

Per the authors' pipeline: From reference gene primer amplification, estimates of nucleated cell counts were derived. Clones were read by immunoSEQ multiplex PCR, and TCRdb kept only the in-frame ones, dropping some. Clone size and the V and J calls come from that table; the DNA yielded D and trimming. The sample holds approximately 88,000 clones, roughly 78% seen once. The CDR3 extends over 17 amino acids. Unmatched junction bases numbered 6, after V lost 1 base and J lost 4 bases. From germline, CDR1 is SGHTA and CDR2 FQGNSA. This clone showed up just once. The receptor was isolated from an elderly woman with acute or convalescent COVID-19. Sequences were obtained from peripheral blood. The chain combines TRBV7-2 with TRBJ2-1, with TRBD2 matching 11 bases. CDR3 residues: CASSLVPSGRLYNEQFF. As DNA, the CDR3 is TGTGCCAGCAGCTTAGTTCCTAGCGGGAGGTTATACAATGAGCAGTTCTTC.